This T cell receptor beta chain originates from a study of response to subunit inactivated influenza vaccine. MiXCR, applied by TCRdb to the RT-PCR reads, yields one record per CDR3 protein. This sample has hundreds of thousands of distinct CDR3 sequences, with over 9% found just once. Many counts were recorded for this clonotype. Germline V lookup: CDR1 DFQATT, CDR2 SNEGSKA (reference sequence). Trimming took off 4 bases at V and 4 bases at J, with 14 bases between the two ends. The CDR3 is made up of 14 amino acids. This same sample was also taken into another study, of T cells expressing NK-cell markers. That report notes: Generation of TCR beta cDNA was performed by 5'RACE template switching incorporating UMIs.

The sequencing used PBMCs from blood, collected on the day of vaccination. The chain links TRBV20-1 to TRBJ2-1; D may be TRBD1 (6 bases). This TCR was sampled from a man in his fifties or sixties who received an inactivated influenza vaccine. The CDR3 loop reads CSATGQSLYNEQFF. The CDR3 bases are TGCAGTGCTACGGGACAATCCCTATACAATGAGCAGTTCTTC.